This entry features one T cell receptor (beta chain) sequence. The data originate from a study of blood T cell repertoires in COVID-19. Across the study: Whether acute or convalescent, the COVID-19 samples came from the United States, Italy and Spain. Sources were T cells, B-cell-depleted T cells, or PBMCs; the material itself was cDNA or gDNA.

Source study methods: Nucleated cell counts were estimated from reference gene primer amplification. Sequencing was performed with immunoSEQ multiplex PCR; in TCRdb, only in-frame clones are kept and a portion is missing. V and J calls and clone size are copied from that table; D and trimming were computed from the DNA. This sample has over 95,000 clones, with 88% found just once. The sequence came from a woman between 65 and 79 years old who had recovered from COVID-19. Sample: peripheral blood.

CDR3 nucleotide sequence: TGTGCCAGCAGCCGGGACAGGGGAGAGACCCAGTACTTC. Translated, it gives CASSRDRGETQYF. V usage is TRBV28 and J usage is TRBJ2-5; 10 bases are shared with TRBD1. CDR1 and CDR2 (germline): MDHEN, SYDVKM. Unmatched junction bases numbered 2, after V lost 6 bases and J lost 4 bases. This CDR3 contains 13 residues.